This T cell receptor beta chain was sequenced for a study of T cells in Graves' hyperthyroidism and ophthalmopathy. Study results and caveats: A 13 V-J signature model discriminated ophthalmopathy versus stable hyperthyroidism.

The investigators amplified TCR beta CDR3 regions from RNA transcripts. HTBI primers drove first-round RT-PCR of the TCR CDR3. TCRdb ran MiXCR on the multiplex PCR reads and lists one entry per CDR3 protein. The repertoire holds 490,000 or so distinct CDR3 sequences, just under 20% seen once, with over 45% in the top ten. To note about this clonotype: Its cognate antigen is unknown.

Duration under 3 months, a NOSPECS grade of at least 4, and a Clinical Activity Score of at least 3 characterized the ophthalmopathy patients. Patients were excluded for uncontrolled infection, other autoimmune disease, pregnancy or lactation. Germline V gene lookup returns CDR1 SGDLS and CDR2 YYNGEE. The CDR3 length is 13 residues. The V gene lost 4 bases and the J gene lost 6 bases, with 11 bases spanning the gap. V usage is TRBV9 and J usage is TRBJ2-1; perhaps TRBD1 as D (6 bases). The TCR comes from a man between 40 and 49 years old with Graves' ophthalmopathy. Material for sequencing was blood. The CDR3 is CASSKDSFNEQFF. The CDR3 nucleotides are TGTGCCAGCAGCAAGGACAGTTTCAATGAGCAGTTCTTC.